This T cell receptor (beta chain) was identified in a study of blood T cell repertoires in COVID-19. Assay used: immunoSEQ multiplex PCR; TCRdb lists only in-frame clones, some missing. Here the sample spans 470,000 or so clones, 80% to 90% being singletons. The germline V gene has CDR1 GTSNPN and CDR2 SVGIG (reference sequence). With V trimmed by 4 bases and J by 5 bases, 5 bases remained unmatched. The CDR3 loop spans 15 amino acids. The sequence came from a human donor in a cohort sampled during active COVID-19. Sequencing input: peripheral blood. This chain connects TRBV30 to TRBJ2-1, with TRBD2 identical over 13 bases. CDR3 sequence: CAWTLGTSGNNEQFF. Written as DNA, the CDR3 is TGTGCCTGGACCCTTGGGACTAGCGGGAACAATGAGCAGTTCTTC.